This T cell receptor beta chain was sequenced for a study of cytomegalovirus exposure and HLA in healthy donors. Study results and limitations: Among TCR beta chains, those listed as cytomegalovirus-associated numbered around 160.

As regards this clone: No antigen is known for it.

The donors were part of the approximately 120-subject validation cohort, which stood apart from the 666-subject first cohort. Germline V CDR1 and CDR2: SGHTA, FQGNSA. The CDR3 loop spans 13 amino acids. V lost 4 bases and J lost 4, with 10 bases in between. Libraries were prepared by immunoSEQ multiplex PCR; TCRdb keeps only in-frame clonotypes and omits some of them. The repertoire holds hundreds of thousands of clones, approximately 87% seen once, with around 5.4% in the top ten. The rearrangement joins TRBV7-2 to TRBJ2-5; weak D call: TRBD1 (6 bases). This receptor was identified in a woman between 18 and 30 years old in good health and CMV-seronegative. The sample taken for sequencing was PBMCs. The CDR3 bases are TGTGCCAGCAGCTCGCAGGGGCGAGAGACCCAGTACTTC. Translated, it gives CASSSQGRETQYF.